This TCR beta chain originates from a study of memory CD4+ T cells and cytomegalovirus serostatus. Single viable CD3+CD4+CD8-CD45RO+ cells were sorted as the memory CD4+ T cells. Profiled with immunoSEQ multiplex PCR; TCRdb holds only in-frame clones, not every one. Of tens of thousands of clones detected, over 75% appear once; the ten largest clones hold roughly 0.6%. The CDR3 extends over 14 amino acids. The trim removed 10 bases at V and 8 bases at J, leaving 9 bases unmatched. The germline gives CDR1 MNHEY, CDR2 SMNVEV (reference sequence). V is TRBV27 and J is TRBJ2-1; TRBD1 matches 12 bases. This sequence originates from an adult in good health and CMV-seronegative. The material sequenced was memory CD4+ T cells from blood. The CDR3 DNA follows: TGTGCCACCAACCGGGACAGGGGGCTGGATGAGCAGTTCTTC. It specifies CATNRDRGLDEQFF.